This T cell receptor beta chain was sequenced for a study of T cells in Graves' hyperthyroidism and ophthalmopathy. Study overall: Pretreatment peripheral blood was obtained at initial diagnosis.

General observations from the study: The model foresaw ophthalmopathy a median around 6 months prior to onset.

Among the patients, aged 18 to 65, hyperthyroidism was newly diagnosed and had lasted under 2 months. Each diagnosis drew on symptoms, thyroxine, TRAb, thyroid ultrasound and orbital computed tomography findings. This clonotype was seen a handful of times. Its antigen remains unidentified. TCR beta CDR3 regions were amplified from RNA transcripts. Researchers ran a first-round RT-PCR on the TCR CDR3 using the HTBI primer set. TCRdb re-called the multiplex PCR reads with MiXCR, one entry per CDR3 protein. The sample lists a few hundred thousand distinct CDR3 sequences, around 16% occurring once. J was trimmed by 2 bases and V by 2 bases; bases with no gene match: 1. The CDR3 loop spans 14 amino acids. CDR1 SGHNT and CDR2 YYREEE come from the germline V gene (reference sequence).

V is TRBV5-4 and J is TRBJ2-5, with TRBD1 matching over 9 bases. The TCR comes from a man between 35 and 55 years old with Graves' hyperthyroidism. Sequencing used blood. The CDR3 protein is CASSLQGAQETQYF. The CDR3 nucleotides read TGTGCCAGCAGCTTACAGGGGGCGCAAGAGACCCAGTACTTC.